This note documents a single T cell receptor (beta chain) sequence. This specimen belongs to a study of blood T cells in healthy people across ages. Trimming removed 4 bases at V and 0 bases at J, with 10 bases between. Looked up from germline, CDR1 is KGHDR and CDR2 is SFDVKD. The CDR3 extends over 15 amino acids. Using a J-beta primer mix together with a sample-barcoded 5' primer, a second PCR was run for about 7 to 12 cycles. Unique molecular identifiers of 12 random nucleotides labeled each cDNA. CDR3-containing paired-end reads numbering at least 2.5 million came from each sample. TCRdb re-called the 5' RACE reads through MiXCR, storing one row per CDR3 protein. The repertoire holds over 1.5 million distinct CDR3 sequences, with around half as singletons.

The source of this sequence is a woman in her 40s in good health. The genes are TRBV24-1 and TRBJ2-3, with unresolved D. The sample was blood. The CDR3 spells CATSEGRASTDTQYF. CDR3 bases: TGTGCCACCAGTGAGGGAAGGGCCAGCACAGATACGCAGTATTTT.